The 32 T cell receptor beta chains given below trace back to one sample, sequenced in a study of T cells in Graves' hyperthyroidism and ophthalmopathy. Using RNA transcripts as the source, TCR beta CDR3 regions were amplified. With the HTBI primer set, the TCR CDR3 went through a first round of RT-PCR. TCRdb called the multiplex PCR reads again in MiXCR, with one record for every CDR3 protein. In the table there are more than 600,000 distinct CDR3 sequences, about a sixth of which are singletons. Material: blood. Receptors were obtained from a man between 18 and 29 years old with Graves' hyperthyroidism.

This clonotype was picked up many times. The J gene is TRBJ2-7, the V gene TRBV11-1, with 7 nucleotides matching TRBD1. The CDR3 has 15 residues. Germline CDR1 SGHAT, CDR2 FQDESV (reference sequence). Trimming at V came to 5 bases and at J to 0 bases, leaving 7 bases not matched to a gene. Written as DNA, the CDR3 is TGTGCCAGCAGCGGCCGTGGGGACAGCTCCTACGAGCAGTACTTC. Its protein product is CASSGRGDSSYEQYF.

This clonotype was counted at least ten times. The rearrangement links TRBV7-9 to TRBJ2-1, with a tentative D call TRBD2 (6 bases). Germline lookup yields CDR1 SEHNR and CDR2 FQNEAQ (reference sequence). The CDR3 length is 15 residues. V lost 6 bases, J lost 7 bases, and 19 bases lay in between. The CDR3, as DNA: TGTGCCAGCAGGTACCGGGACGGAGGGATGAATGAGCAGTTCTTC. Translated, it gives CASRYRDGGMNEQFF.

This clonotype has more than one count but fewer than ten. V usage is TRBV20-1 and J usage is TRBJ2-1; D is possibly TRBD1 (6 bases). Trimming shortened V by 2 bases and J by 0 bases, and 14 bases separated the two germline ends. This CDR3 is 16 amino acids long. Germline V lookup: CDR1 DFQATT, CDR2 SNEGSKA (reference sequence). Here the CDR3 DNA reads TGCAGTGCTAGATCAAAGACAGGCAGCTCCTACAATGAGCAGTTCTTC. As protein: CSARSKTGSSYNEQFF.

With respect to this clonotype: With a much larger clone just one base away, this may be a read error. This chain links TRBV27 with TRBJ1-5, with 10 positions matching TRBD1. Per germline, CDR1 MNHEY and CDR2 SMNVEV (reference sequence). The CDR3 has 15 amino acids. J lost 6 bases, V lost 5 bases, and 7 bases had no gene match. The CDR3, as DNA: TGTGCCAGCAGTGGACCCGGGACAGGGGTTCAGCCCCAGCATTTT. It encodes CASSGPGTGVQPQHF.

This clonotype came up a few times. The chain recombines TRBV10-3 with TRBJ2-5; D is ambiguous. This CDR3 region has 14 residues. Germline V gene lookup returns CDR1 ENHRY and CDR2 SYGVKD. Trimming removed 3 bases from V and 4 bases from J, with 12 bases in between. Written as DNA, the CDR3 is TGTGCCATCAGTGAATCCGGTCCTGGAGAGACCCAGTACTTC. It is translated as CAISESGPGETQYF.

The CDR3, as DNA: TGTGCCAGCAGTGCCCCTCGGACAGGAGGCGGAAACACCATATATTTT. As protein: CASSAPRTGGGNTIYF. The chain couples TRBV2 to TRBJ1-3; 7 nucleotides agree with TRBD1. The CDR3 loop spans 16 amino acids. With V trimmed by 4 bases and J by 4 bases, 10 bases remained unmatched. The germline V gene encodes CDR1 SNHLY and CDR2 FYNNEI.

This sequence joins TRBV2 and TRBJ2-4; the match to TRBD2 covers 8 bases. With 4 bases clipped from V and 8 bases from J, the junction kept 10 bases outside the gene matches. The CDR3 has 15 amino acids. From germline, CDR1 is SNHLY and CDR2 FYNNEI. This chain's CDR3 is CASSGLASGGDIQYF. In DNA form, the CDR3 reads TGTGCCAGCAGTGGACTAGCGTCCGGGGGGGACATTCAGTACTTC.

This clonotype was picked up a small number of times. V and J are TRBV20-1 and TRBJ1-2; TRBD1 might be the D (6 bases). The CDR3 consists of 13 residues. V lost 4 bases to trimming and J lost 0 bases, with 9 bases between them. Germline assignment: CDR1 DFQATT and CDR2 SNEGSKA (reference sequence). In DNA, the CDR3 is TGCAGTGCTACACAGGGAGCTAACTATGGCTACACCTTC. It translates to CSATQGANYGYTF.

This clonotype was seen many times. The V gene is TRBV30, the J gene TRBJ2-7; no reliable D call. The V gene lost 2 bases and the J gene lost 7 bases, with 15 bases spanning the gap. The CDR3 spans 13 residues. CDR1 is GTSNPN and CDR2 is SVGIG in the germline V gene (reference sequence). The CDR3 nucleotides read TGTGCCTGGAGTAAGAACAGCATTAATGAGCAGTACTTC. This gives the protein CAWSKNSINEQYF.

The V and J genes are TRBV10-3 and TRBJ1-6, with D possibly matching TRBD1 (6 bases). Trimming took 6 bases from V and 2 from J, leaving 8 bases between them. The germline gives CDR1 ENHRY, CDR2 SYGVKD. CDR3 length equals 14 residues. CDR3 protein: CAIRDSAYNSPLHF. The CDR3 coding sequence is TGTGCCATCAGGGACAGCGCCTATAATTCACCCCTCCACTTT.

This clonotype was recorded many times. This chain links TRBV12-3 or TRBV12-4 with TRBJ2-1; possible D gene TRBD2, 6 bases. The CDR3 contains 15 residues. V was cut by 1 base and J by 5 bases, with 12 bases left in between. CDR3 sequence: CASSLVGTVNNEQFF. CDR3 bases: TGTGCCAGCAGTTTAGTAGGGACTGTCAACAATGAGCAGTTCTTC.

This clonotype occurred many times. The CDR3 loop reads CASSQTGQPNHEQYF. CDR3 nucleotide sequence: TGTGCCAGCAGCCAAACGGGACAGCCTAACCACGAGCAGTACTTC. This chain links TRBV14 with TRBJ2-7, with TRBD1 matching 7 bases. Germline loops: CDR1 SGHDN, CDR2 FVKESK. CDR3 length equals 15 residues. J was trimmed by 5 bases and V by 2 bases; bases with no gene match: 9.

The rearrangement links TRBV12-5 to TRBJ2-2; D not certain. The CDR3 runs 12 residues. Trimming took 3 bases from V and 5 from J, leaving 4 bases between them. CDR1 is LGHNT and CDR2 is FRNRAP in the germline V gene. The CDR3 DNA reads TGTGCTAGTGGTTTAGGGACCGGGGAGCTGTTTTTT. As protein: CASGLGTGELFF.

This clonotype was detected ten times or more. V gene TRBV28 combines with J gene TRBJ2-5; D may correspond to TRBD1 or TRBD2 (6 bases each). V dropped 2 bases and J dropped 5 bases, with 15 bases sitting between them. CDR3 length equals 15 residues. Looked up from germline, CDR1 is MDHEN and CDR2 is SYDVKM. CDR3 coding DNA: TGTGCCAGCAGTTTAGGCGCGGGAAGGGGGGAGACCCAGTACTTC. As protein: CASSLGAGRGETQYF.

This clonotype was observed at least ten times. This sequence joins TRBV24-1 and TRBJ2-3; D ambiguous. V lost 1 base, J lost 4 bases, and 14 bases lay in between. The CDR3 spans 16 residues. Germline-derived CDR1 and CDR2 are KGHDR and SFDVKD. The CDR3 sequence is CATSDFGRKKADTQYF. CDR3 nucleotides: TGTGCCACCAGTGATTTTGGTCGTAAAAAGGCAGATACGCAGTATTTT.

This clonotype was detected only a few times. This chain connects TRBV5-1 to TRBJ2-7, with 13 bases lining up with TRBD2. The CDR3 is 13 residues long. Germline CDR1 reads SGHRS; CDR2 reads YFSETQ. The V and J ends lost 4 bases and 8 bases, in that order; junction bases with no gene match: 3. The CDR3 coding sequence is TGCGCCAGCAGCCCGGGACTAGCGGGGCAGCAGTACTTC. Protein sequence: CASSPGLAGQQYF.

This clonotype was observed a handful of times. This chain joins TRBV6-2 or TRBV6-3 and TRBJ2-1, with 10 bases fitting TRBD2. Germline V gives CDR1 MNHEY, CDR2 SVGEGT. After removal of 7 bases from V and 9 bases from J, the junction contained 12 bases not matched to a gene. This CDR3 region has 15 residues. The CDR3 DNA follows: TGTGCCAGCACCGGTCGACTAGAGCGGGGGGGTGAGCAGTTCTTC. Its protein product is CASTGRLERGGEQFF.

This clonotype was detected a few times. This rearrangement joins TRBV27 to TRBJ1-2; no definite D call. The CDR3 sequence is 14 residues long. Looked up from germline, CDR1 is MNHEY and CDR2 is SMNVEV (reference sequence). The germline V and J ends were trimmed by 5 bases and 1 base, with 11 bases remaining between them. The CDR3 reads CASSTGRLNYGYTF. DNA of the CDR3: TGTGCCAGCAGTACTGGACGGCTTAACTATGGCTACACCTTC.

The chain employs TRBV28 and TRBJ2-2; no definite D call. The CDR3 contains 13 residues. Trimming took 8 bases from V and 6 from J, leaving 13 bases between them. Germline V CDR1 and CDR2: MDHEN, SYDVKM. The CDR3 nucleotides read TGTGCCAGCCTACGGCCCGTGGCCGGGGAGCTGTTTTTT. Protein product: CASLRPVAGELFF.

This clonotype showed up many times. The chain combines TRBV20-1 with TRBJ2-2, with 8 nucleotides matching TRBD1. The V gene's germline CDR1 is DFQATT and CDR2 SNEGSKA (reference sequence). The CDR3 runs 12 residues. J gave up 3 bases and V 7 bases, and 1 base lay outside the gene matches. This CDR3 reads CSVQGDTGELFF. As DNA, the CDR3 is TGCAGTGTACAGGGGGACACCGGGGAGCTGTTTTTT.

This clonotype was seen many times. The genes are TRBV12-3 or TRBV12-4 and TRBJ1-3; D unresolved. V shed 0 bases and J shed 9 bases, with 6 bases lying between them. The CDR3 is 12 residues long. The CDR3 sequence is CASSLAATTIYF. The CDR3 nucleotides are TGTGCCAGCAGTTTAGCCGCGACCACCATATATTTT.

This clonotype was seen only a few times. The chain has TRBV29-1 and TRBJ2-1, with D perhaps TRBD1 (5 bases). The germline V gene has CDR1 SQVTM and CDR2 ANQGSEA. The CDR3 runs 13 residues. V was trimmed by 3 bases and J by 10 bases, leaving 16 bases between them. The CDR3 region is CSVEGRVGREQFF. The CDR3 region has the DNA TGCAGCGTTGAGGGCAGGGTAGGAAGAGAGCAGTTCTTC.

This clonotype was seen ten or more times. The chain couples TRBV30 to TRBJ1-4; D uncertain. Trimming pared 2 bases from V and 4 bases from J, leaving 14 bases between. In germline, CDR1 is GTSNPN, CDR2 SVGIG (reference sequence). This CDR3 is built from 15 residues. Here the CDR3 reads CAWSRRGPFNEKLFF. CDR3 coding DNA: TGTGCCTGGAGTCGACGAGGGCCTTTTAATGAAAAACTGTTTTTT.

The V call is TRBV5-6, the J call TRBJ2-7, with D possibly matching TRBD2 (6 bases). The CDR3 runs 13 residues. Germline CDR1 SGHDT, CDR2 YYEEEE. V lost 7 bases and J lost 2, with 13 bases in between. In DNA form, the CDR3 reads TGTGCCAGCCGCGGGGAGGCCGCCTACGAGCAGTACTTC. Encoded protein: CASRGEAAYEQYF.

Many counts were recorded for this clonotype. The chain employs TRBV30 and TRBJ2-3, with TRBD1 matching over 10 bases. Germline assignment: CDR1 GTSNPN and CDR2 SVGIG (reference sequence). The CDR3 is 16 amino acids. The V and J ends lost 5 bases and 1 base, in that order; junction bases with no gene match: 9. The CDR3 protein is CAWYEPGQGRTDTQYF. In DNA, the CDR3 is TGTGCCTGGTATGAACCGGGACAGGGGCGCACAGATACGCAGTATTTT. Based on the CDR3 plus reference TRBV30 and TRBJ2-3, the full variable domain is SQTIHQWPATLVQPVGSPLSLECTVEGTSNPNLYWYRQAAGRGLQLLFYSVGIGQISSEVPQNLSASRPQDRQFILSSKKLLLSDSGFYLCAWYEPGQGRTDTQYFGPGTRLTVL.

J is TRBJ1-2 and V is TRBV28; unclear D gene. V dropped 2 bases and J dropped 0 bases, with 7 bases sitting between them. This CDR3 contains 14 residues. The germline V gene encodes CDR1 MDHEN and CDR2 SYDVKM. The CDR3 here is CASSLPPANYGYTF. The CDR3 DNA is TGTGCCAGCAGTTTACCCCCCGCTAACTATGGCTACACCTTC.

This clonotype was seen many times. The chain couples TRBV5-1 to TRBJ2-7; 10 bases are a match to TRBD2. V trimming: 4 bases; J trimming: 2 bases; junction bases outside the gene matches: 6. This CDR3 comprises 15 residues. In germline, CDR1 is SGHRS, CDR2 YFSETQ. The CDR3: CASSGAGGNPYEQYF. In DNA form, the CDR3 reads TGCGCCAGCAGCGGAGCGGGAGGGAATCCCTACGAGCAGTACTTC. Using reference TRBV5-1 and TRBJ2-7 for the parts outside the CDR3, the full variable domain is KAGVTQTPRYLIKTRGQQVTLSCSPISGHRSVSWYQQTPGQGLQFLFEYFSETQRNKGNFPGRFSGRQFSNSRSEMNVSTLELGDSALYLCASSGAGGNPYEQYFGPGTRLTVT.

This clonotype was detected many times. Here the CDR3 reads CASSLMAYEQYF. In DNA, the CDR3 is TGTGCCAGCAGCTTAATGGCCTACGAGCAGTACTTC. The rearrangement links TRBV7-9 to TRBJ2-7; D is undetermined. This CDR3 is 12 amino acids long. Germline V gene lookup returns CDR1 SEHNR and CDR2 FQNEAQ (reference sequence). Trimming pared 2 bases from V and 2 bases from J, leaving 4 bases between.

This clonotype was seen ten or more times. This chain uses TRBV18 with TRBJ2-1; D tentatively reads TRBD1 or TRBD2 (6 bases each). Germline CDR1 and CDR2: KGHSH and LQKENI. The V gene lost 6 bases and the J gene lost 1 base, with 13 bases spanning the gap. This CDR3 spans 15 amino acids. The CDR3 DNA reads TGTGCCAGCTCTTCGGAGGGGGGTTCCTACAATGAGCAGTTCTTC. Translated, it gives CASSSEGGSYNEQFF.

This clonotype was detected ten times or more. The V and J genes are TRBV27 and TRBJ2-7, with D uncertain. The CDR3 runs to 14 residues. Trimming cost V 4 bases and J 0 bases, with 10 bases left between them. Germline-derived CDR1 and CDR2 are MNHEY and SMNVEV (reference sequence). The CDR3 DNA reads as TGTGCCAGCAGTTCGGCCGGGTACTCCTACGAGCAGTACTTC. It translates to CASSSAGYSYEQYF.

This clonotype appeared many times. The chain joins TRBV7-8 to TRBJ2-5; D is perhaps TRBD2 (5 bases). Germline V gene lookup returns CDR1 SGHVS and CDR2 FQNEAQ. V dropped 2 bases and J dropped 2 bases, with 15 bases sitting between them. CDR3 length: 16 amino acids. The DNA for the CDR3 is TGTGCCAGCAGCTTATTAGGCACTAGACCACAAGAGACCCAGTACTTC. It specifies CASSLLGTRPQETQYF.

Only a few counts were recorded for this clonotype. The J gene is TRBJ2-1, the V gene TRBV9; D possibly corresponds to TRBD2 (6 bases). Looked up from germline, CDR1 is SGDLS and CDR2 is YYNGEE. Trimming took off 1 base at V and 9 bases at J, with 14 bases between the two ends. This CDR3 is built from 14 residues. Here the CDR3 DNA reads TGTGCCAGCAGCGTATGGAGGGCAAGGGGTGAGCAGTTCTTC. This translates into CASSVWRARGEQFF.